This entry describes one TCR beta chain. The source of the sample is a study of cytomegalovirus exposure and HLA in healthy donors. Germline V lookup: CDR1 ENHRY, CDR2 SYGVKD. This CDR3 has 17 amino acids. The ends lost 4 bases at V and 1 base at J; junction bases unmatched: 10. The PCR used 60 Vbeta and 13 Jbeta primers. Assay: immunoSEQ multiplex PCR; the TCRdb copy retains only in-frame clones and omits some. The table shows around 150,000 clones, with 55% to 80% occurring only once. The J gene is TRBJ1-2, the V gene TRBV10-3, with TRBD1 matching over 9 bases. Sequencing input: PBMCs. The source of this sequence is a woman younger than 35 in good health and CMV-seropositive. CDR3 in DNA: TGTGCCATCAGTGGCCTGGGACAGGGAGTCCTTAACTATGGCTACACCTTC. This encodes CAISGLGQGVLNYGYTF.